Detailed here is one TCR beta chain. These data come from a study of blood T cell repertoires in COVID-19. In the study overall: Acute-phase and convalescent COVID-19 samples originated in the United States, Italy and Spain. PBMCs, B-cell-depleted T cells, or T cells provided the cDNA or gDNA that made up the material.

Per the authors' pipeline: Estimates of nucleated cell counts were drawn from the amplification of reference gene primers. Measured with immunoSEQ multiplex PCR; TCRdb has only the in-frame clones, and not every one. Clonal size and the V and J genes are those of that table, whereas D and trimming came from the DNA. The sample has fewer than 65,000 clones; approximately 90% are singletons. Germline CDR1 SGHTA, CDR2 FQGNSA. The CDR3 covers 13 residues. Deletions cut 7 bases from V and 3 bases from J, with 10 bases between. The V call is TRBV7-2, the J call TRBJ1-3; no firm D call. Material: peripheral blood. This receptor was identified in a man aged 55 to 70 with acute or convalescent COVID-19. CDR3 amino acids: CASNARGGNTIYF. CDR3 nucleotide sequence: TGTGCCAGCAACGCCCGCGGTGGAAACACCATATATTTT. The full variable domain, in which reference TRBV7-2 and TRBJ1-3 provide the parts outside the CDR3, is GAGVSQSPSNKVTEKGKDVELRCDPISGHTALYWYRQSLGQGLEFLIYFQGNSAPDKSGLPSDRFSAERTGGSVSTLTIQRTQQEDSAVYLCASNARGGNTIYFGEGSWLTVV.